Listed here are 5 T cell receptor beta chains from one sample, sequenced in a study of post-analysis software for immune sequencing data. Study-level findings and limits: Five or six TRBV segments were significantly more frequent in patients than in controls. TRBV5-6, TRBV5-1 and TRBV20-1 were among these segments.

Tagging with unique molecular identifiers was a feature of the TCR beta cDNA libraries. TCRdb reanalysed the PCR reads using MiXCR and keeps one entry per CDR3 protein. The sample has 650,000 to 850,000 distinct CDR3 sequences, around 42% seen once. Their antigens are not known. The sample consisted of blood. The receptor set was obtained from a girl aged 10-17 years with multiple sclerosis.

The chain is built from TRBV5-1 and TRBJ2-3; D is ambiguous. CDR1 and CDR2 from the germline V gene are SGHRS and YFSETQ. V was pared by 6 bases and J by 4 bases, with 15 bases between. The CDR3 totals 14 residues. The CDR3 loop reads CASTPPFVPDTQYF. CDR3 sequence (DNA): TGCGCCAGCACCCCACCGTTCGTACCAGATACGCAGTATTTT.

This clonotype was observed a handful of times. The rearrangement links TRBV5-1 to TRBJ2-5; D is unclear. This CDR3 region has 15 residues. Trimming took 1 base from V and 2 from J, leaving 12 bases between them. CDR1 is SGHRS and CDR2 is YFSETQ in the germline V gene. CDR3 in DNA: TGCGCCAGCAGCTTGAAGGCAGTGGCACAAGAGACCCAGTACTTC. Protein: CASSLKAVAQETQYF.

Concerning this clonotype itself: At one end the junction does not follow the germline gene, possibly because of a read error. The V call is TRBV29-1, the J call TRBJ2-3, with D perhaps matching TRBD1 (6 bases). Germline V gene lookup returns CDR1 SQVTM and CDR2 ANQGSEA. This CDR3 is 16 amino acids long. The CDR3 DNA is TGCAGCGTTGAAGATTTGGACAGATTACGCACAGCTACGCAGTATTTT. This translates into CSVEDLDRLRTATQYF.

The chain links TRBV4-1 to TRBJ2-5; D possibly corresponds to TRBD1 (5 bases). The J call may be faulty, since TRBJ2-7 better matches the DNA end. Germline CDR1 is MGHRA and CDR2 is YSYEKL. This CDR3 spans 15 amino acids. The CDR3 sequence is CASSQEWSGQYEQYF. In nucleotides, the CDR3 is TGCGCCAGCAGCCAAGAATGGTCAGGGCAATACGAGCAGTACTTC.

This chain connects TRBV7-9 to TRBJ1-1, with D possibly being TRBD1 (5 bases). The V and J ends lost 8 bases and 2 bases respectively, with 12 bases between them. Germline-derived CDR1 and CDR2 are SEHNR and FQNEAQ (reference sequence). This CDR3 has 13 amino acids. This CDR3 reads CASPSTDNTEAFF. CDR3 bases: TGTGCCAGCCCCTCGACAGATAACACTGAAGCTTTCTTT.